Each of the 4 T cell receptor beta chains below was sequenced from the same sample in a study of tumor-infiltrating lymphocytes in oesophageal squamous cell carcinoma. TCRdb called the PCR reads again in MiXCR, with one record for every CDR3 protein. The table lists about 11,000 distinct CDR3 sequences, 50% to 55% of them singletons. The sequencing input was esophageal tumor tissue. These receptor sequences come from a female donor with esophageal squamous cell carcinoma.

In nucleotides, the CDR3 is TGTGCCAGCGTTGGGGGGACAGGCGGGTTGTTTAACACTGAAGCTTTCTTT. Translated, it gives CASVGGTGGLFNTEAFF. The chain links TRBV6-1 to TRBJ2-3; 8 bases are shared with TRBD1. The tail of the sequence fits TRBJ1-1 better, so the J call may be wrong. The CDR3 contains 17 residues. The germline V gene has CDR1 MNHNS and CDR2 SASEGT.

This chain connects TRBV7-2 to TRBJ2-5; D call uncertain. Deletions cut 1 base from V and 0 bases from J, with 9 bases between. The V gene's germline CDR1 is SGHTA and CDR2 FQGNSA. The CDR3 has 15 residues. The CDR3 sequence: CASSLEVQYQETQYF. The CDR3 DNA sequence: TGTGCCAGCAGCTTAGAGGTCCAGTACCAAGAGACCCAGTACTTC.

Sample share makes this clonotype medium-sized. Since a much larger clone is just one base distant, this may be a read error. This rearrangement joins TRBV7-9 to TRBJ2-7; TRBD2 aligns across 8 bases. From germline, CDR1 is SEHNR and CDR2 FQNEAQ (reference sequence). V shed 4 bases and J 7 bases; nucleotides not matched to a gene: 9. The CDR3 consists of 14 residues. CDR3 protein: CASSSIPGLEEQYF. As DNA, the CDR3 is TGTGCCAGCAGCTCTATTCCGGGACTAGAAGAGCAGTACTTC. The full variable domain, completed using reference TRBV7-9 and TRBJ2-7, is DTGVSQNPRHKITKRGQNVTFRCDPISEHNRLYWYRQTLGQGPEFLTYFQNEAQLEKSRLLSDRFSAERPKGSFSTLEIQRTEQGDSAMYLCASSSIPGLEEQYFGPGTRLTVT.

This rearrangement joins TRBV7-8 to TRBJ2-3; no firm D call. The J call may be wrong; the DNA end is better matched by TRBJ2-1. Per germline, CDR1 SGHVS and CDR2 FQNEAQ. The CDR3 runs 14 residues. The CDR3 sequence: CASSLAGRDSEQFF. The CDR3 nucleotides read TGTGCCAGCAGCTTAGCGGGAAGGGATAGTGAGCAGTTCTTC.